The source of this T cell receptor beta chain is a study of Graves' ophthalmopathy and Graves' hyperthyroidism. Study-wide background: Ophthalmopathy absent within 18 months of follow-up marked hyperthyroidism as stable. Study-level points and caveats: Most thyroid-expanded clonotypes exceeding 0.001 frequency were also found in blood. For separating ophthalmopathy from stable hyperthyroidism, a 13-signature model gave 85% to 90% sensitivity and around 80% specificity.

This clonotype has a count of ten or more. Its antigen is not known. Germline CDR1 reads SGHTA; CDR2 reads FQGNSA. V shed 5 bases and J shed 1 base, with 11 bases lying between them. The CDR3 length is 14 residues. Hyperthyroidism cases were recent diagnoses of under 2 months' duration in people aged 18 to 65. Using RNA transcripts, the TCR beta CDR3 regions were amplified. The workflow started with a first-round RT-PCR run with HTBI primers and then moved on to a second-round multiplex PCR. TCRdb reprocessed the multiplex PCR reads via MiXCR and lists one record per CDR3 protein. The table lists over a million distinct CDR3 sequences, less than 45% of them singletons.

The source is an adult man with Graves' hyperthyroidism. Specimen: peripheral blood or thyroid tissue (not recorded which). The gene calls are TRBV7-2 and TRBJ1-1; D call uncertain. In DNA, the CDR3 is TGTGCCAGCAGCCCAGGACTGAGGAACACTGAAGCTTTCTTT. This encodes CASSPGLRNTEAFF.